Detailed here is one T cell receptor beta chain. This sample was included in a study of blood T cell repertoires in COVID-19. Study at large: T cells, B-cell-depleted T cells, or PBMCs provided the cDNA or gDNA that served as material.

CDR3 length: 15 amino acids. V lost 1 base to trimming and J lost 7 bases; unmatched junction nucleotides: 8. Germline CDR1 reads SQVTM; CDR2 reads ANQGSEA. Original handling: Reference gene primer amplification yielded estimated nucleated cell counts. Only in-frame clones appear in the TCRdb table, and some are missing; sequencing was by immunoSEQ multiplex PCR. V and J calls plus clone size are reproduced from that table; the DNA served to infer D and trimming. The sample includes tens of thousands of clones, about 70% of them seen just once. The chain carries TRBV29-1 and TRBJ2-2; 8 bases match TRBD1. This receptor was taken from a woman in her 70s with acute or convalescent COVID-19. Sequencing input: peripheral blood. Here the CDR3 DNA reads TGCAGCGTTGAAGGGACAGGGACTTTGGTCGGGGAGCTGTTTTTT. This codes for CSVEGTGTLVGELFF.